Listed here are 32 T cell receptor beta chains from one sample, sequenced in a study of response to subunit inactivated influenza vaccine. TCRdb re-called the RT-PCR reads through MiXCR, storing one row per CDR3 protein. The profile shows around 760,000 distinct CDR3 sequences, about 14% of them singletons. The source was PBMCs from blood, collected 14 to 15 days before vaccination. These receptors were obtained from a man over 45 who received an inactivated influenza vaccine.

The gene calls are TRBV29-1 and TRBJ2-1, with 9 bases identical to TRBD2. The J segment lost 2 bases and the V segment lost 6 bases, leaving 5 bases of the junction unmatched. Per the germline V gene, CDR1 is SQVTM and CDR2 is ANQGSEA. There are 14 residues in the CDR3. CDR3 region: CSVALAGTYNEQFF. CDR3 DNA sequence: TGCAGCGTCGCGCTAGCGGGGACCTACAATGAGCAGTTCTTC.

This chain joins TRBV9 and TRBJ1-3; 7 bases align to TRBD1. V lost 3 bases and J lost 0; bases outside the gene matches: 9. Germline assignment: CDR1 SGDLS and CDR2 YYNGEE. This CDR3 contains 17 residues. CDR3 DNA: TGTGCCAGCAGCGAGGGACAGCCGAAACTCTCTGGAAACACCATATATTTT. It yields the protein CASSEGQPKLSGNTIYF.

The gene calls are TRBV7-2 and TRBJ2-1; D gene uncertain. Germline lookup yields CDR1 SGHTA and CDR2 FQGNSA. With 3 bases removed from V and 6 bases from J, the gap between germline ends came to 6 bases. The CDR3 is 12 residues long. This CDR3 is CASSLDINEQFF. The CDR3 coding sequence is TGTGCCAGCAGCTTGGATATCAATGAGCAGTTCTTC.

The J gene is TRBJ2-3, the V gene TRBV11-2, with D unclear. The V gene's germline CDR1 is SGHAT and CDR2 FQNNGV. This CDR3 contains 12 residues. Trimming stripped 7 bases from V and 0 bases from J, with 5 bases between. This CDR3 is CASKRSTDTQYF. The CDR3 region has the DNA TGTGCCAGCAAGAGGAGCACAGATACGCAGTATTTT.

The chain couples TRBV4-1 to TRBJ2-7, with D tentatively TRBD2 (6 bases). Between the trimmed V and J ends, which lost 1 base and 9 bases, there was a span of 16 bases. There are 14 residues in the CDR3. Germline CDR1 MGHRA, CDR2 YSYEKL. CDR3 coding DNA: TGCGCCAGCAGCCAAGCCGCGGAGGGGACCGGGCAGTACTTC. Its translation is CASSQAAEGTGQYF.

This clonotype was counted many times. The chain employs TRBV20-1 and TRBJ1-1; D is undetermined. CDR3 length: 13 residues. Trimming cost V 0 bases and J 1 base, with 6 bases left between them. Germline loops: CDR1 DFQATT, CDR2 SNEGSKA (reference sequence). The CDR3 sequence: CSARDWANTEAFF. In nucleotides, the CDR3 is TGCAGTGCTAGAGACTGGGCGAACACTGAAGCTTTCTTT.

Only a few counts were recorded for this clonotype. V usage is TRBV27 and J usage is TRBJ2-5; D uncertain. Germline lookup yields CDR1 MNHEY and CDR2 SMNVEV (reference sequence). Trimming removed 6 bases from V and 4 bases from J, with 15 bases in between. This CDR3 spans 14 amino acids. This CDR3 reads CASRGLGVGETQYF. CDR3 nucleotides: TGTGCCAGCAGGGGATTAGGCGTCGGAGAGACCCAGTACTTC.

V gene TRBV4-3 combines with J gene TRBJ2-1; D is tentatively TRBD1 or TRBD2 (5 bases each). From germline, CDR1 is LGHNA and CDR2 YSLEER. CDR3 length: 14 amino acids. The ends were cut back, 1 base at V and 10 bases at J, with 14 bases in the middle. The CDR3 is CASSQVSGGSEQFF. The CDR3 nucleotides are TGCGCCAGCAGCCAAGTTTCTGGGGGTTCGGAGCAGTTCTTC.

The table lists this clonotype with many counts. The chain is built from TRBV6-2 or TRBV6-3 and TRBJ2-7; 8 bases agree with TRBD1. Trimming removed 2 bases from V and 4 bases from J; junction bases left unmatched: 10. The CDR3 is 16 amino acids. CDR1 and CDR2 from the germline V gene are MNHEY and SVGEGT. In DNA, the CDR3 is TGTGCCAGCAGTTACGACAGGGGTCTGAATTTGTACGAGCAGTACTTC. Translation: CASSYDRGLNLYEQYF.

This chain uses TRBV6-5 with TRBJ2-4; no definite D call. The CDR3 totals 15 residues. In germline, CDR1 is MNHEY, CDR2 SVGAGI. Trimming removed 0 bases from V and 0 bases from J, with 6 bases in between. This CDR3 reads CASSYSGSAKNIQYF. The CDR3, as DNA: TGTGCCAGCAGTTACTCAGGATCAGCCAAAAACATTCAGTACTTC.

This chain links TRBV6-5 with TRBJ2-5; TRBD2 aligns across 9 bases. CDR1 and CDR2 (germline): MNHEY, SVGAGI. The trim removed 1 base at V and 1 base at J, leaving 7 bases unmatched. The CDR3 contains 17 residues. CDR3 in DNA: TGTGCCAGCAGTTACTACCCAGCGGGGGGATTCCAAGAGACCCAGTACTTC. Its protein is CASSYYPAGGFQETQYF.

This clonotype was seen a few times. V and J are TRBV25-1 and TRBJ2-3, with 7 bases identical to TRBD2. J gave up 4 bases and V 10 bases, and 14 bases lay outside the gene matches. The germline gives CDR1 MGHDK, CDR2 SYGVNS. This CDR3 contains 15 residues. CDR3 loop: CATVPSGGLADTQYF. CDR3 bases: TGTGCCACCGTCCCCTCGGGAGGTTTGGCAGATACGCAGTATTTT.

This clonotype was observed a few times. J is TRBJ2-5 and V is TRBV20-1; 13 bases agree with TRBD2. V lost 3 bases, J lost 0 bases, and 10 bases stayed unmatched. The CDR3 totals 18 residues. Germline values: CDR1 DFQATT, CDR2 SNEGSKA (reference sequence). The CDR3 spells CSASTLRLAGGNQETQYF. Written as DNA, the CDR3 is TGCAGTGCTAGCACCCTTAGACTAGCGGGAGGCAACCAAGAGACCCAGTACTTC.

This clonotype showed up just a few times. The chain is built from TRBV3-1 and TRBJ2-5; weak D call: TRBD2 (6 bases). The CDR3 is made up of 15 amino acids. V was trimmed by 1 base and J by 5 bases, leaving 14 bases between them. The germline CDR1 and CDR2 sequences are LGHDT and YNNKEL (reference sequence). The CDR3 sequence: CASSQAGGSRETQYF. The CDR3, as DNA: TGTGCCAGCAGCCAAGCCGGAGGGTCAAGGGAGACCCAGTACTTC.

The chain is built from TRBV7-9 and TRBJ2-1, with D uncertain. V was clipped by 4 bases and J by 8 bases, with 21 bases between them. From germline, CDR1 is SEHNR and CDR2 FQNEAQ (reference sequence). The CDR3 totals 16 residues. For the CDR3, the DNA is TGTGCCAGCAGCTCGCCCACTACCCGCCCAATGGATGAGCAGTTCTTC. It specifies CASSSPTTRPMDEQFF.

This clonotype was seen more than once but under ten times. The chain is built from TRBV12-3 or TRBV12-4 and TRBJ2-1; the match to TRBD2 covers 9 bases. CDR3 length: 15 amino acids. V trimming: 7 bases; J trimming: 5 bases; junction bases outside the gene matches: 9. Here the CDR3 reads CASTYLAGRNNEQFF. As DNA, the CDR3 is TGTGCCAGCACTTACCTAGCGGGGAGAAACAATGAGCAGTTCTTC.

This clonotype showed up many times. The V call is TRBV6-1, the J call TRBJ2-7; possibly TRBD1 or TRBD2 for D (5 bases each). CDR3 length: 15 residues. Germline assignment: CDR1 MNHNS and CDR2 SASEGT. Trimming shortened V by 7 bases and J by 4 bases, and 20 bases separated the two germline ends. CDR3 DNA: TGTGCCAGCAAACCCCGGGGCAGTTTACTTTACGAGCAGTACTTC. Translating gives CASKPRGSLLYEQYF.

The chain joins TRBV20-1 to TRBJ2-1, with D possibly matching TRBD2 (5 bases). Per the germline V gene, CDR1 is DFQATT and CDR2 is SNEGSKA (reference sequence). This CDR3 has 10 residues. Written as DNA, the CDR3 is TGCAGCCCGTCGGGGAATGAGCAGTTCTTC. This encodes CSPSGNEQFF.

The genes are TRBV20-1 and TRBJ2-5; 8 bases align to TRBD2. The junction had 11 bases not matched to a gene; V was cut back by 4 bases and J by 1 base. This CDR3 has 16 residues. Germline assignment: CDR1 DFQATT and CDR2 SNEGSKA (reference sequence). The CDR3 region is CSATPITGGGQETQYF. CDR3 nucleotides: TGCAGTGCTACCCCGATCACGGGAGGGGGCCAAGAGACCCAGTACTTC.

V usage is TRBV7-2 and J usage is TRBJ1-1, with a weak D call TRBD1 (5 bases). V gave up 0 bases and J gave up 10 bases, with 12 bases separating them. This CDR3 spans 13 amino acids. Germline values: CDR1 SGHTA, CDR2 FQGNSA. This CDR3 reads CASSLAGEFRAFF. CDR3 DNA: TGTGCCAGCAGCTTAGCGGGGGAGTTCAGAGCTTTCTTT.

The gene calls are TRBV29-1 and TRBJ2-1; D remains ambiguous. The CDR3 is made up of 12 amino acids. The ends were cut back, 7 bases at V and 6 bases at J, with 13 bases in the middle. From germline, CDR1 is SQVTM and CDR2 ANQGSEA. The CDR3 coding sequence is TGCAGCGCACCGAATGAGGTCAATGAGCAGTTCTTC. This gives the protein CSAPNEVNEQFF.

The chain employs TRBV20-1 and TRBJ2-7; TRBD1 aligns across 7 bases. The CDR3 loop spans 16 amino acids. Germline CDR1 is DFQATT and CDR2 is SNEGSKA (reference sequence). Germline trimming cut 0 bases from V and 3 bases from J; bases unmatched to any gene: 11. CDR3 nucleotide sequence: TGCAGTGCTAGAGAACCGAAGGGACAGACCGTCTACGAGCAGTACTTC. It encodes CSAREPKGQTVYEQYF.

This clonotype showed up just a few times. V is TRBV11-2 and J is TRBJ2-2; weak D call: TRBD1 (6 bases). This CDR3 region has 18 residues. Per the germline V gene, CDR1 is SGHAT and CDR2 is FQNNGV. Trimming shortened V by 0 bases and J by 5 bases, and 19 bases separated the two germline ends. Written as DNA, the CDR3 is TGTGCCAGCAGCTTAGAAGCCAGGGGCCTCGGGTCTACCGGGGAGCTGTTTTTT. Translated: CASSLEARGLGSTGELFF.

The V call is TRBV3-1, the J call TRBJ2-7, with TRBD1 as a possible D gene (5 bases). CDR1 is LGHDT, CDR2 YNNKEL, per germline (reference sequence). Trimming left V 1 base short and J 7 bases short, with 20 bases between. The CDR3 has 16 amino acids. CDR3: CASSQVYARERLEQYF. The CDR3 coding sequence is TGTGCCAGCAGCCAAGTTTACGCCAGGGAAAGGCTTGAGCAGTACTTC.

This clonotype showed up many times. The chain recombines TRBV10-3 with TRBJ2-5; 8 nucleotides line up with TRBD2. The CDR3 extends over 14 amino acids. V dropped 10 bases and J dropped 0; count of bases not matched to a gene: 7. Germline loops: CDR1 ENHRY, CDR2 SYGVKD. The CDR3 region is CATDSGAYQETQYF. CDR3 nucleotides: TGTGCCACCGATAGCGGGGCATACCAAGAGACCCAGTACTTC.

The J gene is TRBJ2-3, the V gene TRBV28; 7 bases agree with TRBD2. With 3 bases clipped from V and 4 bases from J, the junction kept 7 bases outside the gene matches. CDR1 is MDHEN, CDR2 SYDVKM, per germline. The CDR3 extends over 15 amino acids. Here the CDR3 DNA reads TGTGCCAGCAGTTTGGGCGGGGGTTTACCAGATACGCAGTATTTT. As protein: CASSLGGGLPDTQYF.

This chain links TRBV9 with TRBJ2-1, with a possible D match to TRBD1 (5 bases). The germline V and J ends were trimmed by 0 bases and 9 bases, with 13 bases remaining between them. Germline loops: CDR1 SGDLS, CDR2 YYNGEE. The CDR3 length is 14 residues. CDR3 protein: CASSVGGRRSEQFF. Here the CDR3 DNA reads TGTGCCAGCAGCGTAGGGGGCAGGCGGAGTGAGCAGTTCTTC.

This clonotype was observed a handful of times. The chain links TRBV15 to TRBJ2-5; 7 bases are shared with TRBD2. V shed 1 base, J shed 3 bases, and the junction held 2 bases outside the gene matches. The germline gives CDR1 LNHNV, CDR2 YYDKDF (reference sequence). The CDR3 is made up of 14 amino acids. CDR3 nucleotide sequence: TGTGCCACCAGCAGAGCGGGACTAAAAGAGACCCAGTACTTC. Translation: CATSRAGLKETQYF.

The chain joins TRBV7-9 to TRBJ2-3; D gene ambiguous. The germline gives CDR1 SEHNR, CDR2 FQNEAQ (reference sequence). The V end was cut by 1 base, the J end by 1 base, with 12 bases between. This CDR3 contains 16 residues. The CDR3 protein is CASSLVDAVRTDTQYF. In nucleotides, the CDR3 is TGTGCCAGCAGCTTAGTTGATGCGGTGCGCACAGATACGCAGTATTTT.

The V gene is TRBV5-1, the J gene TRBJ2-7; 10 nucleotides line up with TRBD2. The CDR3 spans 16 residues. Looked up from germline, CDR1 is SGHRS and CDR2 is YFSETQ. The V and J ends lost 0 bases and 2 bases, in that order; junction bases with no gene match: 5. The CDR3 sequence is CASSLGTSGPPYEQYF. The CDR3 coding sequence is TGCGCCAGCAGCTTGGGGACTAGCGGTCCGCCCTACGAGCAGTACTTC.

The chain recombines TRBV11-3 with TRBJ2-5; TRBD1 or TRBD2 may be the D gene (5 bases each). Trimming shortened V by 5 bases and J by 7 bases, and 17 bases separated the two germline ends. The V gene's germline CDR1 is SGHNT and CDR2 YENEEA. There are 14 residues in the CDR3. The CDR3 loop reads CASSPGTNHGTQYF. Here the CDR3 DNA reads TGTGCCAGCAGCCCCGGGACCAATCACGGGACCCAGTACTTC.

This clonotype has a count of ten or more. The V gene is TRBV7-9, the J gene TRBJ1-2; weak D call: TRBD1 (6 bases). The V gene lost 5 bases and the J gene lost 1 base, with 14 bases spanning the gap. CDR1 is SEHNR, CDR2 FQNEAQ, per germline (reference sequence). This CDR3 contains 15 residues. The CDR3 protein is CASSPTGGSNYGYTF. For the CDR3, the DNA is TGTGCCAGCAGCCCGACAGGAGGAAGTAACTATGGCTACACCTTC. The entire variable domain, with the rest obtained from reference TRBV7-9 and TRBJ1-2, is as follows: DTGVSQNPRHKITKRGQNVTFRCDPISEHNRLYWYRQTLGQGPEFLTYFQNEAQLEKSRLLSDRFSAERPKGSFSTLEIQRTEQGDSAMYLCASSPTGGSNYGYTFGSGTRLTVV.